The present TCR beta chain was sequenced within a study of blood T cell repertoires in COVID-19. Measured with immunoSEQ multiplex PCR; TCRdb has only the in-frame clones, and not every one. The data contain 75,000 or so clones, roughly 80% of them seen just once; the ten biggest clones take up about 18%. Germline values: CDR1 SGHTA, CDR2 FQGNSA. After removal of 0 bases from V and 5 bases from J, the junction contained 3 bases not matched to a gene. There are 15 residues in the CDR3. What was sequenced was peripheral blood. The TCR originated in an elderly woman with acute or convalescent COVID-19. The chain links TRBV7-2 to TRBJ2-1; TRBD2 aligns across 8 bases. This CDR3 reads CASSLAAGAHNEQFF. The CDR3 bases are TGTGCCAGCAGCTTAGCAGCGGGAGCTCACAATGAGCAGTTCTTC.